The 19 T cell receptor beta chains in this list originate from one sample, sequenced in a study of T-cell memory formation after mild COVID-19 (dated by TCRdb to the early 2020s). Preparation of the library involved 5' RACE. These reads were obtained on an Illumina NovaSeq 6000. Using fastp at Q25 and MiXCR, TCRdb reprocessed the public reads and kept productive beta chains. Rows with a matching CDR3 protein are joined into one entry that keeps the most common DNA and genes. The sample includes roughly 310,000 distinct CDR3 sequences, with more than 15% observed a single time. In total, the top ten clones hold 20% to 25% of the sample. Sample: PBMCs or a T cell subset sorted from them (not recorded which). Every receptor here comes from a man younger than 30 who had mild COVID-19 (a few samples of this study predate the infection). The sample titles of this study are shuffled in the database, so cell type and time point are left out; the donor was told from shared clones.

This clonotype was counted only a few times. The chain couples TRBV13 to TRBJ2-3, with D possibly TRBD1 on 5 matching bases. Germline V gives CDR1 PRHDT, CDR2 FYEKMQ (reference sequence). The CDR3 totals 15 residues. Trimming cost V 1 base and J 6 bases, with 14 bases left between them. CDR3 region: CASSLVGRAPDTQYF. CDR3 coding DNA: TGTGCCAGCAGCTTAGTCGGCAGGGCTCCCGATACGCAGTATTTT.

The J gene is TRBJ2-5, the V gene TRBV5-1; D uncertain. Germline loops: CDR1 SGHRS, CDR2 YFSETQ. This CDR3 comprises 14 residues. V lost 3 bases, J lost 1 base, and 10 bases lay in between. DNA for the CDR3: TGCGCCAGCAGCTCCGGAAGTACCCAAGAGACCCAGTACTTC. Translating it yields CASSSGSTQETQYF.

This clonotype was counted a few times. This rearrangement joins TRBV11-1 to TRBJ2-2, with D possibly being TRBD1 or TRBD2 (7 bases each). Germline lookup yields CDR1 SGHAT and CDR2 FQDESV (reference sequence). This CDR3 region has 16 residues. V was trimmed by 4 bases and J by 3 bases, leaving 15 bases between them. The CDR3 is CASSSPTGRDTGELFF. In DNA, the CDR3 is TGTGCCAGCAGCTCCCCGACAGGGAGGGACACCGGGGAGCTGTTTTTT.

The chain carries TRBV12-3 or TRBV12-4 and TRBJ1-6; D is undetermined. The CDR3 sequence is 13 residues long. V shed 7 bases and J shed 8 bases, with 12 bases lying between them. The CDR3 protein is CASIDGPYSPLHF. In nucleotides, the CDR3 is TGTGCCAGCATAGATGGCCCTTATTCACCCCTCCACTTT.

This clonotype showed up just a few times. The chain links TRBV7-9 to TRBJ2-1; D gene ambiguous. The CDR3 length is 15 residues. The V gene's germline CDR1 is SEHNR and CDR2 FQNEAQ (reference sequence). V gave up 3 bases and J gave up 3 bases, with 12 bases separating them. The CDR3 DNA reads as TGTGCCAGCAGCTTTAGTAAGGGTTACTACAATGAGCAGTTCTTC. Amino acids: CASSFSKGYYNEQFF.

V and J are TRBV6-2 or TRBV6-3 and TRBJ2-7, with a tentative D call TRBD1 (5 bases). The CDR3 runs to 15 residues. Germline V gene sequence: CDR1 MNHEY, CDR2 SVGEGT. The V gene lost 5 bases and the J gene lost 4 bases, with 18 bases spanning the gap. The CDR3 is CASSLLARGRYEQYV. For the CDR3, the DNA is TGTGCCAGCAGTCTACTCGCAAGGGGCAGGTACGAGCAGTACGTC.

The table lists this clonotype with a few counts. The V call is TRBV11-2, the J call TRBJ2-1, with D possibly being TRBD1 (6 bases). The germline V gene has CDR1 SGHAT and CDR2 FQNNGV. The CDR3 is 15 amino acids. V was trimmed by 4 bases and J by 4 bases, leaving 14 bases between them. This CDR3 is CASSSSGDRYNEQFF. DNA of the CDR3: TGTGCCAGCAGCTCGTCGGGCGACAGGTACAATGAGCAGTTCTTC.

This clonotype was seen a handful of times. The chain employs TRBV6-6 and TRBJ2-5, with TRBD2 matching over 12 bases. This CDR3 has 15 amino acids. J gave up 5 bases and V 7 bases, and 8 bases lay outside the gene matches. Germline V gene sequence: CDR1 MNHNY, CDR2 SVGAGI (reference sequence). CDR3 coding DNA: TGTGCCAGCACCCGACTAGCGGGGGCCCGGGAGACCCAGTACTTC. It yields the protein CASTRLAGARETQYF.

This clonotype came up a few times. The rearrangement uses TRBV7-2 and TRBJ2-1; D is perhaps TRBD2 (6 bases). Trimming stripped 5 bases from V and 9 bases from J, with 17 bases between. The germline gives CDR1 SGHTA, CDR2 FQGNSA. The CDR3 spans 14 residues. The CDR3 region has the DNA TGTGCCAGCAGCCCCGGAGGGAGTCGAGGTGAGCAGTTCTTC. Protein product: CASSPGGSRGEQFF.

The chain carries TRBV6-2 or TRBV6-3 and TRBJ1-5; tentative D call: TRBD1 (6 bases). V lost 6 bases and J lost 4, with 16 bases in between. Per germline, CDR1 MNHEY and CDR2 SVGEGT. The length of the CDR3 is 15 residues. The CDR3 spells CASRLRTAGNQPQHF. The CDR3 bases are TGTGCCAGCAGACTCAGGACAGCCGGTAATCAGCCCCAGCATTTT.

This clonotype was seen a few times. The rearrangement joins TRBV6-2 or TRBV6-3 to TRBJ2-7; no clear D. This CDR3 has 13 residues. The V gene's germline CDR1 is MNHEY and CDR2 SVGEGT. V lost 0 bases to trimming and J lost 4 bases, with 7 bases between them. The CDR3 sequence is CASSYSKAYEQYV. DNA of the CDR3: TGTGCCAGCAGTTACTCGAAGGCGTACGAGCAGTACGTC.

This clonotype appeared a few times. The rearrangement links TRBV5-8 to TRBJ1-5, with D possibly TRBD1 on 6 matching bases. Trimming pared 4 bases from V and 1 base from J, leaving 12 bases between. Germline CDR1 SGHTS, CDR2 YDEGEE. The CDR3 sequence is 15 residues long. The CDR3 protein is CASSPRGLSNQPQHF. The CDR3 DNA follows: TGTGCCAGCAGCCCCAGGGGCCTCAGCAATCAGCCCCAGCATTTT. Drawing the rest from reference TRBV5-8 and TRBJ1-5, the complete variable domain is EAGVTQSPTHLIKTRGQQATLRCSPISGHTSVYWYQQALGLGLQFLLWYDEGEERNRGNFPPRFSGRQFPNYSSELNVNALELEDSALYLCASSPRGLSNQPQHFGDGTRLSIL.

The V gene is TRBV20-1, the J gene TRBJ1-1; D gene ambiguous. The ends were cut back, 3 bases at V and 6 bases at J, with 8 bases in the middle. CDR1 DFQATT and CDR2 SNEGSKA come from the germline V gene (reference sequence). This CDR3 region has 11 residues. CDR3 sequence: CSARAGPEAFF. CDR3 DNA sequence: TGCAGTGCTAGGGCTGGTCCTGAAGCTTTCTTT.

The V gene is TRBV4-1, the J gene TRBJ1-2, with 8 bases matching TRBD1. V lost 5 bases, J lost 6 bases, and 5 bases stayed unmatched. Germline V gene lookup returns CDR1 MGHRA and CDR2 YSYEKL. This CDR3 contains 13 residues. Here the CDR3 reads CASSFDRGDGYTF. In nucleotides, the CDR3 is TGCGCCAGCAGCTTCGACAGGGGCGATGGCTACACCTTC.

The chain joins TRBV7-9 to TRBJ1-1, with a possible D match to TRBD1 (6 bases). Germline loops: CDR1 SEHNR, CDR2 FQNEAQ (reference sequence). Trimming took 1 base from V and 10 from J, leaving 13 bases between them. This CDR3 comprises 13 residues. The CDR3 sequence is CASSLDGGTSAFF. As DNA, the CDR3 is TGTGCCAGCAGCTTAGATGGGGGGACATCAGCTTTCTTT.

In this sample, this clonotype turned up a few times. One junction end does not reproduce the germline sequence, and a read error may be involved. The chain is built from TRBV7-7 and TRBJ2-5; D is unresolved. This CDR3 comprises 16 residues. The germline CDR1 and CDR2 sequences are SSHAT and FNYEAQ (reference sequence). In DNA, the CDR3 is TGTGCTAGCAGCTTAGCTGGCGTGGGCCTGGGGGAGACCCAGTACTTC. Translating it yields CASSLAGVGLGETQYF.

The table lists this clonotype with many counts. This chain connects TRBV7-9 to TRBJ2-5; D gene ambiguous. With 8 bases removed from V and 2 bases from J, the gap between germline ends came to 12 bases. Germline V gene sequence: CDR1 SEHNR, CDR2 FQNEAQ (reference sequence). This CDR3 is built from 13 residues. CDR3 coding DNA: TGTGCCAGCGCTCGACGGCAACAAGAGACCCAGTACTTC. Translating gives CASARRQQETQYF.

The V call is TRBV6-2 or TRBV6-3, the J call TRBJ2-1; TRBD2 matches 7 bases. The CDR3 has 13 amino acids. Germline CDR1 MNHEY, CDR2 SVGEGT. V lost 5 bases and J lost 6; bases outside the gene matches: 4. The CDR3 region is CASSSGVVNEQFF. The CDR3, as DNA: TGTGCCAGCAGTAGCGGGGTAGTCAATGAGCAGTTCTTC.

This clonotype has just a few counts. The CDR3 region is CASSQDLPGGYRGEQFF. CDR3 DNA sequence: TGCGCCAGCAGCCAAGATCTACCGGGGGGGTATAGGGGTGAGCAGTTCTTC. J is TRBJ2-1 and V is TRBV4-3; TRBD2 matches 8 bases. The CDR3 is 17 amino acids. CDR1 LGHNA and CDR2 YSLEER come from the germline V gene. V was pared by 0 bases and J by 9 bases, with 13 bases of the junction left unmatched.